This T cell receptor beta chain was observed in a study of a mutant IDH1 vaccine in newly diagnosed glioma. Study context: Across weeks 1, 3, 5, 7, 11, 15, 19 and 23, patients received a vaccination each time, eight in all. In some groups vaccination began 4-6 weeks post-radiotherapy; others received it with temozolomide. A 62.5% male, about 38% female split and a mean age of around 37 years characterized treated patients.

A remark on this clone: Its antigen is not known.

The time point is: week 23, last vaccination. Vaccination used 300 ug of mutant IDH1 20-mer peptide per dose, with topical imiquimod. Trimming removed 1 base at V and 0 bases at J, with 12 bases between. CDR1 and CDR2 (germline): MGHDK, SYGVNS. There are 17 residues in the CDR3. Study-level findings and limits: Induction of immune responses by the vaccine occurred in approximately 92% of patients.

TCRdb keeps only in-frame clones here, not all; method: immunoSEQ multiplex PCR. Of about 56,000 clones listed, around 87% are singletons. The chain is built from TRBV25-1 and TRBJ1-4; D unresolved. This clonotype was obtained from a man in his forties with glioma. Sequencing used PBMCs, obtained from a glioma patient whose treatment included an IDH1 peptide vaccine. CDR3 nucleotides: TGTGCCAGCAGTGAATTGTACCCCGGTGCAACTAATGAAAAACTGTTTTTT. Protein sequence: CASSELYPGATNEKLFF.